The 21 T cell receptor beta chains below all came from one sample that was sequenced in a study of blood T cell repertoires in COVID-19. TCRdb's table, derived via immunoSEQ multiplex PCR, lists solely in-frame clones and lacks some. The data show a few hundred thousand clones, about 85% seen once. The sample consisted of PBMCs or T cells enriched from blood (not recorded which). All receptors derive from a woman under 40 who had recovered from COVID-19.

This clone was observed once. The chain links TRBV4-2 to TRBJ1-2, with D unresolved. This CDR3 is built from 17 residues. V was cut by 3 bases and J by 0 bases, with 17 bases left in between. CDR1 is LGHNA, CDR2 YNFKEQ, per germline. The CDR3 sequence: CASSHPPGARTNYGYTF. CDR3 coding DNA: TGTGCCAGCAGCCACCCTCCGGGAGCTAGGACTAACTATGGCTACACCTTC.

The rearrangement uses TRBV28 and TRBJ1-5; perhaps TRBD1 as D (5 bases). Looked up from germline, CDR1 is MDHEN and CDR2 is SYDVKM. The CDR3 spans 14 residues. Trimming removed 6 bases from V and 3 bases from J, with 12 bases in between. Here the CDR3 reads CASSSGGVNQPQHF. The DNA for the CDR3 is TGTGCCAGCAGCTCTGGGGGGGTCAATCAGCCCCAGCATTTT.

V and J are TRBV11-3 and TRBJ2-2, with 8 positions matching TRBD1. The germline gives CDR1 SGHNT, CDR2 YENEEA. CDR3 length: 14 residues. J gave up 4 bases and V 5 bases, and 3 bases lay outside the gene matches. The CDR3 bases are TGTGCCAGCAGCCCAGGGGGCATCACCGGGGAGCTGTTTTTT. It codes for CASSPGGITGELFF.

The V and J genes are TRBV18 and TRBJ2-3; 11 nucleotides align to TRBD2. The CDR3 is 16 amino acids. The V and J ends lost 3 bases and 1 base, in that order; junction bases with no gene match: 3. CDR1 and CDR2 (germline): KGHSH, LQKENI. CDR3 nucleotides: TGTGCCAGCTCACCCGGGACTAGCGGCGGCACAGATACGCAGTATTTT. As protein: CASSPGTSGGTDTQYF.

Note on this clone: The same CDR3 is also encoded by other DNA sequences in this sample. CDR3 DNA: TGTGCCAGCAGCCCCGGACACTCTGGAAACACCATATATTTT. Its protein is CASSPGHSGNTIYF. V is TRBV7-9 and J is TRBJ1-3, with a tentative D call TRBD1 (5 bases). The germline V gene has CDR1 SEHNR and CDR2 FQNEAQ (reference sequence). There are 14 residues in the CDR3. Between the trimmed V and J ends, which lost 5 bases and 0 bases, there was a span of 8 bases.

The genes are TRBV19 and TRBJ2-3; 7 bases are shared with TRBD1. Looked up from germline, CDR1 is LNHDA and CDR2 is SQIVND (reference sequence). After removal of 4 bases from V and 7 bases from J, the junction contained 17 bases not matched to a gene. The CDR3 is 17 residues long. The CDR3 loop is CASSTSGRQGDGYTQYF. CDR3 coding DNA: TGTGCCAGTAGTACTTCTGGAAGACAGGGCGATGGATATACGCAGTATTTT. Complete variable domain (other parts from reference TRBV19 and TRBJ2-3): DGGITQSPKYLFRKEGQNVTLSCEQNLNHDAMYWYRQDPGQGLRLIYYSQIVNDFQKGDIAEGYSVSREKKESFPLTVTSAQKNPTAFYLCASSTSGRQGDGYTQYFGPGTRLTVL.

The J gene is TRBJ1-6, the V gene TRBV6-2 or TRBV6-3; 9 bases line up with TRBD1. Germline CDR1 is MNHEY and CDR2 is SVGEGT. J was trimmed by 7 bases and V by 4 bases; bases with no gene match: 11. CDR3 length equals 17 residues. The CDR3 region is CASSSLLTGGTNSPLHF. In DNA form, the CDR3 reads TGTGCCAGCAGTTCTCTCTTGACAGGGGGGACGAATTCACCCCTCCACTTT.

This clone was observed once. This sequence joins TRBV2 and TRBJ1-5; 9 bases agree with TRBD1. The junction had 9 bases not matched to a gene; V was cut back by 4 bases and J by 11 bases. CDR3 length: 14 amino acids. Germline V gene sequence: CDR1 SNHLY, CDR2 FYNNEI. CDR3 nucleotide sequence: TGTGCCAGCAGTGTGTGGGACAGGGAAGAGGCCCAGCATTTT. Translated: CASSVWDREEAQHF.

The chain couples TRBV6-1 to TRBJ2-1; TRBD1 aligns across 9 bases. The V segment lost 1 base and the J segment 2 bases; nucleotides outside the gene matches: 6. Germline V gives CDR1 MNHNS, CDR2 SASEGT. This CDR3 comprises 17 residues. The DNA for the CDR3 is TGTGCCAGCAGTGAAGGGTTCACAGGGGGCACCTACAATGAGCAGTTCTTC. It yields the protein CASSEGFTGGTYNEQFF.

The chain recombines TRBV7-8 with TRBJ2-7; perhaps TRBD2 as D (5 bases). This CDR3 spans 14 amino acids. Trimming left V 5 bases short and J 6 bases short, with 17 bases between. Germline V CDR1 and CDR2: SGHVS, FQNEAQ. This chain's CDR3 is CASSGLVSAGEQYF. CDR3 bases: TGTGCCAGCAGCGGGCTTGTTAGCGCTGGCGAGCAGTACTTC.

The CDR3 DNA reads TGTGCCATCAGTGATAGCCGTAATTCACCCCTCCACTTT. This codes for CAISDSRNSPLHF. This chain connects TRBV10-3 to TRBJ1-6, with D unclear. Germline V gene lookup returns CDR1 ENHRY and CDR2 SYGVKD. V was trimmed by 3 bases and J by 6 bases, leaving 6 bases between them. There are 13 residues in the CDR3.

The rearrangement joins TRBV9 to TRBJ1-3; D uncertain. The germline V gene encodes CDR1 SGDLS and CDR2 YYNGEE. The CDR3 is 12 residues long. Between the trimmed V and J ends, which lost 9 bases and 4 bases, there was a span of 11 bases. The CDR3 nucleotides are TGTGCCACATCCCAGGCGGGAAACACCATATATTTT. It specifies CATSQAGNTIYF.

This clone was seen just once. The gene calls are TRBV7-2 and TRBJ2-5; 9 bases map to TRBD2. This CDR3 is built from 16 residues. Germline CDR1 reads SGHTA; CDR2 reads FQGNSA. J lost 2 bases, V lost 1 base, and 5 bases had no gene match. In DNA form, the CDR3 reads TGTGCCAGCAGCTTAGATAGCGGGGGAGCGCAAGAGACCCAGTACTTC. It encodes CASSLDSGGAQETQYF.

The CDR3 nucleotides read TGTGCCAGCCGAAGGAGTTCTGGAAACACCATATATTTT. Translation gives CASRRSSGNTIYF. The chain employs TRBV6-5 and TRBJ1-3; D is ambiguous. CDR1 is MNHEY and CDR2 is SVGAGI in the germline V gene. This CDR3 contains 13 residues. Between the trimmed V and J ends, which lost 8 bases and 1 base, there was a span of 9 bases.

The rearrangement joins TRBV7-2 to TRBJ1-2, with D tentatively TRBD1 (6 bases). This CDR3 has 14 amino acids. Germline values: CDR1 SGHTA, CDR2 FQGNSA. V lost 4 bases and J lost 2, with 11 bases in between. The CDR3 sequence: CASSSDRANYGYTF. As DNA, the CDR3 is TGTGCCAGCAGCTCGGACAGAGCCAACTATGGCTACACCTTC.

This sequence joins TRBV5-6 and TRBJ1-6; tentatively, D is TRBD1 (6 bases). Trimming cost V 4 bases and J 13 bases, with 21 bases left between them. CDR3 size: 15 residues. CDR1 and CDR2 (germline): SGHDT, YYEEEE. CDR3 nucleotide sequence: TGTGCCAGCAGCGGGACCGGGACACCCGGCATCCCCCTCCACTTT. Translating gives CASSGTGTPGIPLHF.

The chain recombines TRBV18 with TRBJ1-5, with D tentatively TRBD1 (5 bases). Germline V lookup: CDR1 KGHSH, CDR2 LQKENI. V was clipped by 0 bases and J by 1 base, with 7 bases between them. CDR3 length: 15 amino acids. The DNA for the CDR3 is TGTGCCAGCTCACCACCGGGGCAAAGCAATCAGCCCCAGCATTTT. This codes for CASSPPGQSNQPQHF.

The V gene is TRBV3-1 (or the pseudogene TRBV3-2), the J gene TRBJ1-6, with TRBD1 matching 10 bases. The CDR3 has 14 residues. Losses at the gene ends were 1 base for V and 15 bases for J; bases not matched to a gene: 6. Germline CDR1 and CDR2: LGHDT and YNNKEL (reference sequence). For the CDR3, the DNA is TGTGCCAGCAGCCAAGCGGGACAGGGGTCTGTCCTCCACTTT. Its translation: CASSQAGQGSVLHF.

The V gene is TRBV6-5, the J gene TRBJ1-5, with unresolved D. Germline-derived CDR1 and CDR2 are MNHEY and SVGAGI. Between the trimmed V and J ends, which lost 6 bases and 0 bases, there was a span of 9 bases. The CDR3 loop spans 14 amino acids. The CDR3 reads CASRADNSNQPQHF. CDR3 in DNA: TGTGCCAGCAGGGCAGATAATAGCAATCAGCCCCAGCATTTT.

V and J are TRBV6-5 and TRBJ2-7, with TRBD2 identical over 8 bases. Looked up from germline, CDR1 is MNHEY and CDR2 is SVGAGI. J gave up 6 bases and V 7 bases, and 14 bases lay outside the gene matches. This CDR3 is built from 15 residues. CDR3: CASTKLASGGGEQYF. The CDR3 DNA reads TGTGCCAGCACTAAATTAGCCAGCGGGGGTGGCGAGCAGTACTTC.

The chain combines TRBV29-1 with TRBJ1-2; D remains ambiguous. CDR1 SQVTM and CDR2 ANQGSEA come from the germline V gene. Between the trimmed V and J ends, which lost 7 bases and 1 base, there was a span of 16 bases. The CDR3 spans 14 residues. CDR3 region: CSAQADKFNYGYTF. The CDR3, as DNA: TGCAGCGCCCAAGCAGACAAATTTAACTATGGCTACACCTTC.